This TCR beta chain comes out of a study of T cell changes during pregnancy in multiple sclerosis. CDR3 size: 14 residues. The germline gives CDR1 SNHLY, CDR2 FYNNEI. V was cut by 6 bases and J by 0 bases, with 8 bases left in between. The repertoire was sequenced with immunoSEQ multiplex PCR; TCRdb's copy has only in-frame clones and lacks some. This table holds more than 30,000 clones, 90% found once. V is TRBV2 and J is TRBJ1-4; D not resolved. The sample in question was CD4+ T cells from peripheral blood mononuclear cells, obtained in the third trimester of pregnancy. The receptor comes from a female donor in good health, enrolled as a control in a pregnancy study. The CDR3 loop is CASRLQATNEKLFF. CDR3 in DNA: TGTGCCAGCAGACTTCAAGCAACTAATGAAAAACTGTTTTTT.